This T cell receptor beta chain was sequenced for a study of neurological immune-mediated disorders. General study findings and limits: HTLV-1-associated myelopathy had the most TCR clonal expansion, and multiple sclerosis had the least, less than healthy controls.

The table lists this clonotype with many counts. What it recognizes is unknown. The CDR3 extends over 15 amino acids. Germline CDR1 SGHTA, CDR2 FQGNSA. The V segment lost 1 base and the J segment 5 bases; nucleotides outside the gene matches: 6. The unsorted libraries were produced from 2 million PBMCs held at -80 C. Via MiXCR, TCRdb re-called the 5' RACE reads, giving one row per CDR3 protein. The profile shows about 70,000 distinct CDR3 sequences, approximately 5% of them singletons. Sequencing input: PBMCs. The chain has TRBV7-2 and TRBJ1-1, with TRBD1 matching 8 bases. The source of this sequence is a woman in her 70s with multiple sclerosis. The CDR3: CASSLDGTGRTEAFF. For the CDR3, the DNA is TGTGCCAGCAGCTTAGATGGGACAGGAAGGACTGAAGCTTTCTTT.